What follows describes a single T cell receptor (beta chain). The Seattle patients, enrolled during active infection, were followed longitudinally. Under the authors' procedure: Amplification of reference gene primers provided the estimated nucleated cell counts. Sequencing was performed with immunoSEQ multiplex PCR; in TCRdb, only in-frame clones are kept and a portion is missing. That table furnishes V, J and clone size, whereas the DNA furnished D and trimming. This repertoire shows around 250,000 clones, about 84% found once; its top ten account for approximately 5.5%. This sample is drawn from a study of blood T cell repertoires in COVID-19. Study-level information: Acute and convalescent COVID-19 samples came from the United States, Italy and Spain. T cells, B-cell-depleted T cells, or PBMCs provided the cDNA or gDNA that served as material.

Germline-derived CDR1 and CDR2 are WNHNN and SYGVQD (reference sequence). This CDR3 has 13 residues. Trimming pared 2 bases from V and 7 bases from J, leaving 9 bases between. The sample consisted of peripheral blood. The J gene is TRBJ1-5, the V gene TRBV10-1, with no clear D. The source is a woman older than 75 with COVID-19, enrolled during active disease. The CDR3 reads CASSEGRGQPQHF. CDR3 in DNA: TGCGCCAGCAGTGAGGGACGAGGGCAGCCCCAGCATTTT.